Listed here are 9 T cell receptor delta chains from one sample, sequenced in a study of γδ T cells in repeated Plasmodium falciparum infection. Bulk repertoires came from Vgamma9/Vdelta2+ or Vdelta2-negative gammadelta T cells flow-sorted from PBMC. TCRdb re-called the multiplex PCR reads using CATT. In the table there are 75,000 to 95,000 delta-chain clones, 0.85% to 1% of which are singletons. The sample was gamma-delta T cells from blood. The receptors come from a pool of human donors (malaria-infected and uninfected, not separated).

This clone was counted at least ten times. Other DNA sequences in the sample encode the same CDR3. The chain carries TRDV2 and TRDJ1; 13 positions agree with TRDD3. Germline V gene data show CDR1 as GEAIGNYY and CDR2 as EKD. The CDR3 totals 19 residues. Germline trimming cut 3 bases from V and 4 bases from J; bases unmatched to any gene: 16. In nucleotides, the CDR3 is TGTGCCTGTGACGCTCTACTGGGGGATACGAACCGATTGAGCGATAAACTCATCTTT. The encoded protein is CACDALLGDTNRLSDKLIF.

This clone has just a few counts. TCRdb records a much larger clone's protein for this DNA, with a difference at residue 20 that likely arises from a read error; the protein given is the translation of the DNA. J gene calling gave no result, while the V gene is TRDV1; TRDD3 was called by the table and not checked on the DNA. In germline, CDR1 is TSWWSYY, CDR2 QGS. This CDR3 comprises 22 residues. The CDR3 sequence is CALGELIMSYPTGGEDTDKPIF. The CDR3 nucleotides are TGTGCTCTTGGGGAACTAATTATGTCCTACCCGACTGGGGGGGAGGACACCGATAAACCCATCTTT.

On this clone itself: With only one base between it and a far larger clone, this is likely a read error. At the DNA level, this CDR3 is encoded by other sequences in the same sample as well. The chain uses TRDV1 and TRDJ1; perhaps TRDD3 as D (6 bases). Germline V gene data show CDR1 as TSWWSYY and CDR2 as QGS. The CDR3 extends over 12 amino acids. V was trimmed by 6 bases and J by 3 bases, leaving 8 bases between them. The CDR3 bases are TGTGCTCTTGGAATGGGGGCCGATAAACTCATCTTT. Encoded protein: CALGMGADKLIF.

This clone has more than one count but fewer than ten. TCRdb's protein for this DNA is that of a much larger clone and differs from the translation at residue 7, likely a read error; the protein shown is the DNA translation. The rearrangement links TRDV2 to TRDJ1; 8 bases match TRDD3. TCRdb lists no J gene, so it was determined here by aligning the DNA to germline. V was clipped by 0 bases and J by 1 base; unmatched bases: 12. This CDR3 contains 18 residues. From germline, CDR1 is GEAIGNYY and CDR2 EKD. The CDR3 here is CACDTVYRLGGGTDKLIF. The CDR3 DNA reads TGTGCCTGTGACACCGTTTACCGACTGGGGGGGGGCACCGATAAACTCATCTTT.

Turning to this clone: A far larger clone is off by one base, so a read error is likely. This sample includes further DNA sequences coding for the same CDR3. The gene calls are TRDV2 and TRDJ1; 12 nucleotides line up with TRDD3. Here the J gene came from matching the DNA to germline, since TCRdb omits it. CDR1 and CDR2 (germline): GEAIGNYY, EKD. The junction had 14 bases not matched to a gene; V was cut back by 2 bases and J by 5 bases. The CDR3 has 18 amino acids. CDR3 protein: CACDKISWGIRVTDKLIF. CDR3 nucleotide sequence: TGTGCCTGTGACAAAATTTCCTGGGGGATACGTGTCACTGATAAACTCATCTTT.

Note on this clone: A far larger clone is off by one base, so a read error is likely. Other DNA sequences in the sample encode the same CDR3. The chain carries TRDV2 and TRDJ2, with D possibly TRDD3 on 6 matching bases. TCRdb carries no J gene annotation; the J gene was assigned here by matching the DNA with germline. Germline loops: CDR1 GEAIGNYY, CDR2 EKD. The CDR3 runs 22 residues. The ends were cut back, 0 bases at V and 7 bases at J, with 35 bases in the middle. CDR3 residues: CACDTVSPTIPDKGTGQAQLFF. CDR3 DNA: TGTGCCTGTGACACCGTTTCCCCTACCATTCCGGATAAAGGGACTGGGCAAGCACAACTCTTCTTT.

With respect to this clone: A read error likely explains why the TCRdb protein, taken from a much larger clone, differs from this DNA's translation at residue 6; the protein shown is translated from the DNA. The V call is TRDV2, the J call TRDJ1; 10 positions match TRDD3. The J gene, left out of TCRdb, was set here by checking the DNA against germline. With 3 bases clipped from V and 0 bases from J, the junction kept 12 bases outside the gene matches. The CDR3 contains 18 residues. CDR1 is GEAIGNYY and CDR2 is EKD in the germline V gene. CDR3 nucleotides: TGTGCCTGTGACCCATCATCACTGGGGGATCCTCACACCGATAAACTCATCTTT. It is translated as CACDPSSLGDPHTDKLIF.

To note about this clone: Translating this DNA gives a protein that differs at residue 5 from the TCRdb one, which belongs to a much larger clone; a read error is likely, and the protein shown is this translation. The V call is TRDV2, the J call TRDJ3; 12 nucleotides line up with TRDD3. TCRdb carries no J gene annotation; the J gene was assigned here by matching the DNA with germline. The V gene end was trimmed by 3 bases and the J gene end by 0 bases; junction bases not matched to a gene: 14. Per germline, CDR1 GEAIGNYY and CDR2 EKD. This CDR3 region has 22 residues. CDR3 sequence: CACDDPVLGDTRSSWDTRQMFF. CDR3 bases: TGTGCCTGTGACGACCCTGTCCTGGGGGATACGCGTAGCTCCTGGGACACCCGACAGATGTTTTTC.

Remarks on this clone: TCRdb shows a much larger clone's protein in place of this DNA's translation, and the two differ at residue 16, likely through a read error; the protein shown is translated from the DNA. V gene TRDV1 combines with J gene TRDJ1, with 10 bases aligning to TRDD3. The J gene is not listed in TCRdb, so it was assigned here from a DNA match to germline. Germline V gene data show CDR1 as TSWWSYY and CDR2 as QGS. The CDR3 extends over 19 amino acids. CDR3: CALGSPGGYGPPYTDELIF. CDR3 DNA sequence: TGTGCTCTTGGGTCCCCAGGGGGATACGGTCCTCCGTACACCGATGAACTCATCTTT.